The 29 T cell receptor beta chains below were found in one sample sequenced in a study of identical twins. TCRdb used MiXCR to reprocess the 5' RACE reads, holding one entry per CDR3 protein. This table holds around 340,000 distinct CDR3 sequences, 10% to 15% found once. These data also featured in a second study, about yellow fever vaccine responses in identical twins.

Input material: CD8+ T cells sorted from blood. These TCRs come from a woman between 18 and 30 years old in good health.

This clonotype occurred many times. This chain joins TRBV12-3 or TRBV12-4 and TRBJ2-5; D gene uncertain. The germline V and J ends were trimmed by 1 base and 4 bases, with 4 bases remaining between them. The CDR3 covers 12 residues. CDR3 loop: CASSLVGETQYF. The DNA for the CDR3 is TGTGCCAGCAGTTTAGTTGGAGAGACCCAGTACTTC.

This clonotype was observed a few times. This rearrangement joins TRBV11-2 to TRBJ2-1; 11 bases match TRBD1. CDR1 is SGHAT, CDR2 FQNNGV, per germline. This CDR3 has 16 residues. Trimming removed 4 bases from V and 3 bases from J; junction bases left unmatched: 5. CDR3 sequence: CASSSAGTGGYNEQFF. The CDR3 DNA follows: TGTGCCAGCAGCTCCGCCGGGACAGGGGGCTACAATGAGCAGTTCTTC.

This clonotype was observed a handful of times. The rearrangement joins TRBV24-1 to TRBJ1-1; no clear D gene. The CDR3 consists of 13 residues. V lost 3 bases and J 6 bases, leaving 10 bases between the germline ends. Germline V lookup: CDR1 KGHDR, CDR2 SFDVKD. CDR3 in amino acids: CATSDGRASEAFF. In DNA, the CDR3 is TGTGCCACCAGTGATGGCCGGGCCTCTGAAGCTTTCTTT.

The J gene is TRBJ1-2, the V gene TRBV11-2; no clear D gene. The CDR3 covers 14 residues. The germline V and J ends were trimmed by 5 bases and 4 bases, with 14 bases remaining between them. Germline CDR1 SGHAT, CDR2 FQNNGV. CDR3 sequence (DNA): TGTGCCAGCAGCACCCGCGAGGAGTCCTATGGCTACACCTTC. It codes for CASSTREESYGYTF.

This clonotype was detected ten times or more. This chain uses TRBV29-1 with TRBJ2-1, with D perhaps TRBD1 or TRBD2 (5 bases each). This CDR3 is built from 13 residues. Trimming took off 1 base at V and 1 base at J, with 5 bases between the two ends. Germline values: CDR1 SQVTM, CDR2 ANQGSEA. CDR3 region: CSVEGGSYNEQFF. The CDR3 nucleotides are TGCAGCGTTGAAGGGGGGTCCTACAATGAGCAGTTCTTC.

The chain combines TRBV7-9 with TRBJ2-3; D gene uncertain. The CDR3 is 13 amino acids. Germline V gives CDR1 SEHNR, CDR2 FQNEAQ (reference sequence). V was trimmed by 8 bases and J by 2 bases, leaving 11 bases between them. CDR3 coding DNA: TGTGCCAGCTCCCCCCCGGACACAGATACGCAGTATTTT. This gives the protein CASSPPDTDTQYF.

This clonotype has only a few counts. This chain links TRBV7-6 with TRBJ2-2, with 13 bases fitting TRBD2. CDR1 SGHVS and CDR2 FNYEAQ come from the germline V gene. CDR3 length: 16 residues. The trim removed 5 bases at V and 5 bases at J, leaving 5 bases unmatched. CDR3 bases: TGTGCCAGCAGCACTGGACTAGCGGGAGTAACCGGGGAGCTGTTTTTT. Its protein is CASSTGLAGVTGELFF.

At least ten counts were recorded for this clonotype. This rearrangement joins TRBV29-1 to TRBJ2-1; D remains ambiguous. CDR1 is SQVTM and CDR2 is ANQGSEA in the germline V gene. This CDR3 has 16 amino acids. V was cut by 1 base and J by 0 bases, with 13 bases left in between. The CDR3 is CSVEGWSRSSYNEQFF. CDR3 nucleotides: TGCAGCGTTGAAGGCTGGTCTCGAAGCTCCTACAATGAGCAGTTCTTC.

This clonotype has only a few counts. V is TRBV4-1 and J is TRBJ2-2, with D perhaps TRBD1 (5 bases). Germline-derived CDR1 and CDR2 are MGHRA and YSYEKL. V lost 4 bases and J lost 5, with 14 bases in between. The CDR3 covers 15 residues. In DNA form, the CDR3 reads TGCGCCAGCAGCCCCAGGGTTCACGATACCGGGGAGCTGTTTTTT. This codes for CASSPRVHDTGELFF.

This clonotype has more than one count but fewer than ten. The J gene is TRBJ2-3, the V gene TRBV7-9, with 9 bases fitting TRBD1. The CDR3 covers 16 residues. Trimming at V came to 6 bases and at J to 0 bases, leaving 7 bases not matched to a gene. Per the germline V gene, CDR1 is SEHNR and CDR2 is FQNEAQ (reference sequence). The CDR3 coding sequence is TGTGCCAGCAGGCCTAACAGGGGGCCGAGCACAGATACGCAGTATTTT. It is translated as CASRPNRGPSTDTQYF. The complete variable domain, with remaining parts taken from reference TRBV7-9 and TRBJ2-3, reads DTGVSQNPRHKITKRGQNVTFRCDPISEHNRLYWYRQTLGQGPEFLTYFQNEAQLEKSRLLSDRFSAERPKGSFSTLEIQRTEQGDSAMYLCASRPNRGPSTDTQYFGPGTRLTVL.

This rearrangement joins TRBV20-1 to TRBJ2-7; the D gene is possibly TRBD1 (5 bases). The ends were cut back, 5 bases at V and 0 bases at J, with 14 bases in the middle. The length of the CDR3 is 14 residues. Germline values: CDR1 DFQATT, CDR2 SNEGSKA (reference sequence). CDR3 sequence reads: CSALGHDSSYEQYF. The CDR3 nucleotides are TGCAGTGCTTTGGGGCATGATAGCTCCTACGAGCAGTACTTC.

The CDR3 reads CASSSKPGQQQETQYF. CDR3 nucleotides: TGTGCCAGCAGCTCCAAACCGGGACAGCAGCAAGAGACCCAGTACTTC. The V call is TRBV7-9, the J call TRBJ2-5, with 7 nucleotides matching TRBD1. Germline lookup yields CDR1 SEHNR and CDR2 FQNEAQ (reference sequence). The CDR3 consists of 16 residues. Trimming took 4 bases from V and 2 from J; bases not matched to a gene: 10.

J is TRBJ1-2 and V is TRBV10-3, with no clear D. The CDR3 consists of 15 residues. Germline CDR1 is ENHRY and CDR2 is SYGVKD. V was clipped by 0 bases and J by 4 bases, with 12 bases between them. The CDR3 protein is CAISESSGTFYGYTF. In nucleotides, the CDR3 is TGTGCCATCAGTGAGTCGTCTGGCACCTTCTATGGCTACACCTTC.

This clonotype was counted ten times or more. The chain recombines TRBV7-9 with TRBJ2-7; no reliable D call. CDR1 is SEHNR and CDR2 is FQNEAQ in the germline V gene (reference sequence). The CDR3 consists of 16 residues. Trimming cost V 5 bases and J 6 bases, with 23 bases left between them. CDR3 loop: CASSPPTYGTSSEQYF. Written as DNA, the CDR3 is TGTGCCAGCAGCCCCCCGACCTATGGCACTTCTTCCGAGCAGTACTTC.

The CDR3 here is CASSLWGSGEKLFF. The CDR3 coding sequence is TGTGCCAGCAGCTTGTGGGGATCGGGTGAAAAACTGTTTTTT. This chain connects TRBV5-4 to TRBJ1-4; D unclear. CDR1 SGHNT and CDR2 YYREEE come from the germline V gene (reference sequence). V was trimmed by 1 base and J by 7 bases, leaving 11 bases between them. The CDR3 consists of 14 residues.

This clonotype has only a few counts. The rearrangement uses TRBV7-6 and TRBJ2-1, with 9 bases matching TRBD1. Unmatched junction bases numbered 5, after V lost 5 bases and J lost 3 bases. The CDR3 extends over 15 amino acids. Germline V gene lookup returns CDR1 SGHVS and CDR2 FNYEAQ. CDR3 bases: TGTGCCAGCAGCAAGACAGGGGGTTTCTACAATGAGCAGTTCTTC. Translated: CASSKTGGFYNEQFF. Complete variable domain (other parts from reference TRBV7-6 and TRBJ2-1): GAGVSQSPRYKVTKRGQDVALRCDPISGHVSLYWYRQALGQGPEFLTYFNYEAQQDKSGLPNDRFSAERPEGSISTLTIQRTEQRDSAMYRCASSKTGGFYNEQFFGPGTRLTVL.

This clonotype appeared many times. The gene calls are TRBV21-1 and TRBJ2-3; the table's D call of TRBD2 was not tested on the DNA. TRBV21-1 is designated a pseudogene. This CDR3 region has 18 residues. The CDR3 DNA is TGTGCCAGCAGCAAAGGTTGCGGGAGCACCGTCAACACAGATACGCAGTATTTT. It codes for CASSKGCGSTVNTDTQYF.

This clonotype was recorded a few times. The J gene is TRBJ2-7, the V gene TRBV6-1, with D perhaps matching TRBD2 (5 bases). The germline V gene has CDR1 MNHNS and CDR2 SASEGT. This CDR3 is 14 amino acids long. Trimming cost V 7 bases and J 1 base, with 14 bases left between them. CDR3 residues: CASKAGSGSYEQYF. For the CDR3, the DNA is TGTGCCAGCAAAGCAGGTTCGGGATCCTACGAGCAGTACTTC.

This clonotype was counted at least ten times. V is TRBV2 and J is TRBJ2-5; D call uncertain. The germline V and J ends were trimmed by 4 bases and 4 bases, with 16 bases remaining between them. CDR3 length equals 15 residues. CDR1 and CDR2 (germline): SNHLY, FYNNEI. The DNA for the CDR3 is TGTGCCAGCAGTGGATACTGGGCCTGGGGAGAGACCCAGTACTTC. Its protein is CASSGYWAWGETQYF.

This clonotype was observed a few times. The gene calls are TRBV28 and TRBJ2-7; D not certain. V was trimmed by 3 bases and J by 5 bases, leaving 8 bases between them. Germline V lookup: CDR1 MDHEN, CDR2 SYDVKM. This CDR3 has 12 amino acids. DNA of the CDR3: TGTGCCAGCAGTTTGGGCAGACACGAGCAGTACTTC. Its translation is CASSLGRHEQYF.

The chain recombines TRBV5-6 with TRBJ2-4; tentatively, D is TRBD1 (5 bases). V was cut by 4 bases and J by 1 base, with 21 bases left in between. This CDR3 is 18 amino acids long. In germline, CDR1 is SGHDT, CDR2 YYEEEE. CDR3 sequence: CASSPQVGRAKAKNIQYF. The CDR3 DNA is TGTGCCAGCAGCCCCCAGGTTGGCAGGGCGAAGGCCAAAAACATTCAGTACTTC.

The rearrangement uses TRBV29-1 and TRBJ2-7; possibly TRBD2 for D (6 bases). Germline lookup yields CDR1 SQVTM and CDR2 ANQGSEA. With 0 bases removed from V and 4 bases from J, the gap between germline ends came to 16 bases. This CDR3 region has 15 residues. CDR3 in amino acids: CSVEDPLAPSYEQYF. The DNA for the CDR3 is TGCAGCGTTGAAGATCCACTAGCACCTTCTTACGAGCAGTACTTC.

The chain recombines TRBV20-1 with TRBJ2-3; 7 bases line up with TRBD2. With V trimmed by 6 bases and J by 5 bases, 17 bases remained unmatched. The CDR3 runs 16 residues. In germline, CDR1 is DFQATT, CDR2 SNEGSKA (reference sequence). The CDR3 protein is CSATPYGGSMGDTQYF. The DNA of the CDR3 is TGCAGTGCCACTCCTTACGGCGGGAGTATGGGAGATACGCAGTATTTT.

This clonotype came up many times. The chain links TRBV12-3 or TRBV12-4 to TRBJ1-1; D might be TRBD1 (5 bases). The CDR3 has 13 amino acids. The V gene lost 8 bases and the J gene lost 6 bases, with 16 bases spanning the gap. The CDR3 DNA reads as TGTGCCAGCCGGTTCCGGGGGTTGGCTGAAGCTTTCTTT. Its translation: CASRFRGLAEAFF.

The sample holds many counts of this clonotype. CDR3: CASSWDANTEAFF. As DNA, the CDR3 is TGTGCCAGCAGCTGGGACGCTAACACTGAAGCTTTCTTT. The rearrangement joins TRBV5-5 to TRBJ1-1, with TRBD1 as a possible D gene (5 bases). CDR1 is SGHKS, CDR2 YYEKEE, per germline (reference sequence). Trimming stripped 3 bases from V and 2 bases from J, with 8 bases between. The CDR3 is made up of 13 amino acids.

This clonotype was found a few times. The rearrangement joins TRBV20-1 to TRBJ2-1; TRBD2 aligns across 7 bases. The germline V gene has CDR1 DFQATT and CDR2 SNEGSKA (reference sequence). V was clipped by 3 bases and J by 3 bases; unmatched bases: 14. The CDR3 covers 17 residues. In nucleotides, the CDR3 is TGCAGTGCTAGCATGCCCCAACTAGCGCTCTTCTACAATGAGCAGTTCTTC. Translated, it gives CSASMPQLALFYNEQFF.

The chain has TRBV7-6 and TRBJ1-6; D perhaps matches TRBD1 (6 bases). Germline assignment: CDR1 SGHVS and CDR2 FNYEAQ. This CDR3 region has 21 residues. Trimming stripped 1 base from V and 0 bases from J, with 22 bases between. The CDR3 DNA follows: TGTGCCAGCAGCTTAGAGGGGGGGGGCGGCGGTTTCGCCTCCTATAATTCACCCCTCCACTTT. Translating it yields CASSLEGGGGGFASYNSPLHF. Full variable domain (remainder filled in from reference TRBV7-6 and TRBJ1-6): GAGVSQSPRYKVTKRGQDVALRCDPISGHVSLYWYRQALGQGPEFLTYFNYEAQQDKSGLPNDRFSAERPEGSISTLTIQRTEQRDSAMYRCASSLEGGGGGFASYNSPLHFGNGTRLTVT.

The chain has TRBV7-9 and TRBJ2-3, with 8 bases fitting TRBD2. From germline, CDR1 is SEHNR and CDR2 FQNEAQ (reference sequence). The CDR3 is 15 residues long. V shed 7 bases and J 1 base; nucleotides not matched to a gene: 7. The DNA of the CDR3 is TGTGCCAGCACCAGGGCGGGGGGCGGCACAGATACGCAGTATTTT. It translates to CASTRAGGGTDTQYF.

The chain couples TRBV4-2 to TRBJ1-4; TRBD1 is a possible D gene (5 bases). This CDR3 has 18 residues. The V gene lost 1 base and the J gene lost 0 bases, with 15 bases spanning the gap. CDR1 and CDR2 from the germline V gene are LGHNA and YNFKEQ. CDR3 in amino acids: CASSQGGVGRPTNEKLFF. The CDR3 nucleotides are TGTGCCAGCAGCCAAGGGGGGGTTGGAAGGCCAACTAATGAAAAACTGTTTTTT.